These 7 T cell receptor beta chains originate from one sample sequenced in a study of response to subunit inactivated influenza vaccine. TCRdb reanalysed the RT-PCR reads using MiXCR and keeps one entry per CDR3 protein. The sample lists about 780,000 distinct CDR3 sequences, 18% occurring once. Specimen: PBMCs from blood, collected more than 4 days after vaccination. The receptors come from a man aged 45-65 years who received an inactivated influenza vaccine.

At least ten counts were recorded for this clonotype. The chain couples TRBV4-3 to TRBJ1-4, with no clear D. Germline assignment: CDR1 LGHNA and CDR2 YSLEER. This CDR3 is 13 amino acids long. The V end was cut by 0 bases, the J end by 10 bases, with 9 bases between. The CDR3 bases are TGCGCCAGCAGCCAAGAGTGGCCTGCAAAACTGTTTTTT. It is translated as CASSQEWPAKLFF.

The chain uses TRBV29-1 and TRBJ2-2; TRBD2 is a possible D gene (5 bases). Germline CDR1 SQVTM, CDR2 ANQGSEA. The germline V and J ends were trimmed by 4 bases and 1 base, with 7 bases remaining between them. CDR3 length equals 13 residues. CDR3 in DNA: TGCAGCGTTGGTGGGAGGAACACCGGGGAGCTGTTTTTT. Residues: CSVGGRNTGELFF.

The chain uses TRBV5-1 and TRBJ2-3; D call uncertain. This CDR3 comprises 15 residues. V was shortened by 0 bases and J by 0 bases, with 8 bases between the two germline ends. The germline V gene encodes CDR1 SGHRS and CDR2 YFSETQ. The CDR3 reads CASSLDSVSTDTQYF. CDR3 bases: TGCGCCAGCAGCTTGGATTCCGTGAGCACAGATACGCAGTATTTT. The entire variable domain, with the rest obtained from reference TRBV5-1 and TRBJ2-3, is as follows: KAGVTQTPRYLIKTRGQQVTLSCSPISGHRSVSWYQQTPGQGLQFLFEYFSETQRNKGNFPGRFSGRQFSNSRSEMNVSTLELGDSALYLCASSLDSVSTDTQYFGPGTRLTVL.

This clonotype was seen only a few times. The V call is TRBV20-1, the J call TRBJ2-5; 7 bases agree with TRBD2. The germline gives CDR1 DFQATT, CDR2 SNEGSKA (reference sequence). The CDR3 length is 15 residues. Trimming at V came to 0 bases and at J to 5 bases, leaving 9 bases not matched to a gene. CDR3 sequence: CSARDVTSPSETQYF. The CDR3 DNA is TGCAGTGCTAGAGATGTGACTAGCCCCTCGGAGACCCAGTACTTC.

This clonotype was detected a few times. The chain is built from TRBV4-1 and TRBJ1-1; D might be TRBD1 (5 bases). Trimming left V 4 bases short and J 5 bases short, with 14 bases between. Germline assignment: CDR1 MGHRA and CDR2 YSYEKL. The CDR3 is 14 amino acids. CDR3 nucleotides: TGCGCCAGCAGCCCCGAAGGGGAGGGGACTGAAGCTTTCTTT. As protein: CASSPEGEGTEAFF.

This clonotype was counted between two and nine times. This sequence joins TRBV12-3 or TRBV12-4 and TRBJ1-1; D is possibly TRBD1 (5 bases). Trimming left V 8 bases short and J 2 bases short, with 21 bases between. The length of the CDR3 is 16 residues. For the CDR3, the DNA is TGTGCCAGCTCTCCTGGGGCTTCCACCCCAAACACTGAAGCTTTCTTT. Amino acid sequence: CASSPGASTPNTEAFF.

This clonotype was observed many times. A read error may produce the germline difference seen at one junction end. The chain uses TRBV5-1 and TRBJ2-3; D is ambiguous. The germline V gene has CDR1 SGHRS and CDR2 YFSETQ. This CDR3 is built from 15 residues. The CDR3 sequence is CASSLALGSTDTQYF. In DNA, the CDR3 is TGTGCCAGCAGCTTGGCCCTAGGTAGCACAGATACGCAGTATTTT.